The present entry profiles one T cell receptor (beta chain) with its context. As yet, its antigen is unknown. The data were taken from a study of vaccination effects on CD4 cells after COVID-19. Sequencing used immunoSEQ multiplex PCR; TCRdb keeps in-frame clones, though not all of them. The sample comprises about 33,000 clones, around three quarters of which are singletons, and 10% to 15% rests with the top ten. Before sequencing took place, the ViraFEST assay used viral peptide pools to expand antigen-specific CD4+ T cells. CD4+ T cell isolation took place after 10 days of culture. Participants got two doses of BNT162b2 or mRNA-1273 vaccine. The source of this sequence is a human donor who received a COVID-19 vaccine. The sequencing used CD4+ T cells from PBMCs cultured with HCoV-229E spike peptides, collected after COVID-19 vaccination.

This chain's CDR3 is CATSEAGTQNEQFF. CDR3 in DNA: TGTGCCACCAGTGAGGCCGGGACACAAAATGAGCAGTTCTTC. The V and J genes are TRBV24-1 and TRBJ2-1, with D possibly matching TRBD1 (6 bases). The CDR3 has 14 residues. V lost 4 bases, J lost 7 bases, and 13 bases lay in between. Germline V gene data show CDR1 as KGHDR and CDR2 as SFDVKD.